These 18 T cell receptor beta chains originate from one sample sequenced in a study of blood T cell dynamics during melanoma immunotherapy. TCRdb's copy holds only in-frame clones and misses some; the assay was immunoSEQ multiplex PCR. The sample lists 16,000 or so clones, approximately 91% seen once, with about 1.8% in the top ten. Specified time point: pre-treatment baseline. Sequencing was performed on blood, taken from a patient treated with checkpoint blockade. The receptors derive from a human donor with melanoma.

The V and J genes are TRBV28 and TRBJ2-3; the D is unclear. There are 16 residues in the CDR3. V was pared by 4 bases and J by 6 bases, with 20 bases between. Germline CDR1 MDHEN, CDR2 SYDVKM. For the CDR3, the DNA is TGTGCCAGCAGTTCCCCCTCGGGCGGCCTGGGGGATACGCAGTATTTT. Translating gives CASSSPSGGLGDTQYF.

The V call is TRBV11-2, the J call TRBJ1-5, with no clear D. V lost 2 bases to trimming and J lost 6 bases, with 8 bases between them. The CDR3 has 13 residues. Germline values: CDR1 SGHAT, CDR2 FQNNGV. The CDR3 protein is CASSLHLSQPQHF. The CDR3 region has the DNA TGTGCCAGCAGCTTACATCTGAGTCAGCCCCAGCATTTT.

The DNA for the CDR3 is TGCGCCAGCAGCTCTAGCTGGAGCACTGAAGCTTTCTTT. It is translated as CASSSSWSTEAFF. This sequence joins TRBV5-1 and TRBJ1-1; D not resolved. V was pared by 3 bases and J by 4 bases, with 10 bases between. Germline CDR1 reads SGHRS; CDR2 reads YFSETQ. CDR3 length equals 13 residues.

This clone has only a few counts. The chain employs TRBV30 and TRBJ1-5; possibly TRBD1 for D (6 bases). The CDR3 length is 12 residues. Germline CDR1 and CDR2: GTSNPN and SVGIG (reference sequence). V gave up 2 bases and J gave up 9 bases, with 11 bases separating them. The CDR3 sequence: CAWSYLDRPQHF. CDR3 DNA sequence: TGTGCCTGGAGTTACTTGGACAGGCCCCAGCATTTT.

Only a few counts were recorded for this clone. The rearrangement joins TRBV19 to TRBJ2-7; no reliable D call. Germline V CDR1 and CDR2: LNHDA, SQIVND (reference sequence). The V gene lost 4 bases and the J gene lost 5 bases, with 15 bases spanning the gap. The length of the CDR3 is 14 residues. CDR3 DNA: TGTGCCAGTAGTAGTGGGTCAAGTATCCACGAGCAGTACTTC. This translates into CASSSGSSIHEQYF. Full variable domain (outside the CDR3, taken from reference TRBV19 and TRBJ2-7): DGGITQSPKYLFRKEGQNVTLSCEQNLNHDAMYWYRQDPGQGLRLIYYSQIVNDFQKGDIAEGYSVSREKKESFPLTVTSAQKNPTAFYLCASSSGSSIHEQYFGPGTRLTVT.

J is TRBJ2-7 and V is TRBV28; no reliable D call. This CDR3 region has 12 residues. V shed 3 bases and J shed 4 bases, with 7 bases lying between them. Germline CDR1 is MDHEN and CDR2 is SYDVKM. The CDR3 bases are TGTGCCAGCAGTTTGGGGATTTACGAGCAGTACTTC. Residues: CASSLGIYEQYF.

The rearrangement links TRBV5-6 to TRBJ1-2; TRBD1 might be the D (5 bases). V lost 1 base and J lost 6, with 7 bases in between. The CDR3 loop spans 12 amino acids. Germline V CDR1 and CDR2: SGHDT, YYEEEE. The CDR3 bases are TGTGCCAGCAGCTTGTGGGGGGATGGCTACACCTTC. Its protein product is CASSLWGDGYTF.

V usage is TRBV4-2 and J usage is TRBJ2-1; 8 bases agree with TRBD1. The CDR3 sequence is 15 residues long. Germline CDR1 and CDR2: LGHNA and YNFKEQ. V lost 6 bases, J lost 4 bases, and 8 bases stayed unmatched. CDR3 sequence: CASRLGQGEYNEQFF. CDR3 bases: TGTGCCAGCAGACTTGGACAGGGCGAATACAATGAGCAGTTCTTC.

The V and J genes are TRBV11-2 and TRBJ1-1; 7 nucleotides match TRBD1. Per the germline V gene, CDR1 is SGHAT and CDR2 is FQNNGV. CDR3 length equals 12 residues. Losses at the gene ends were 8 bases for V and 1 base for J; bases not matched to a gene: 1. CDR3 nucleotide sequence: TGTGCCAGCCGACAGGGGAACACTGAAGCTTTCTTT. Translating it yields CASRQGNTEAFF.

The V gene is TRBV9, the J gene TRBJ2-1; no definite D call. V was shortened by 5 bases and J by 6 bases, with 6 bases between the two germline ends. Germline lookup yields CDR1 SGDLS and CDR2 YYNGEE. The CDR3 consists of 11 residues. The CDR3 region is CASSFGNEQFF. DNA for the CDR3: TGTGCCAGCAGTTTTGGCAATGAGCAGTTCTTC.

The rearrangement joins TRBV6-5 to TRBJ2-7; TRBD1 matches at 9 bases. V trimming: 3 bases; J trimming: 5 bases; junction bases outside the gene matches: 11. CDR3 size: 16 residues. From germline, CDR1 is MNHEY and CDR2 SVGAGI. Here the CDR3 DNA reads TGTGCCAGCAGTTATCTCTACGGGACAGGGACCAACGAGCAGTACTTC. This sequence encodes CASSYLYGTGTNEQYF.

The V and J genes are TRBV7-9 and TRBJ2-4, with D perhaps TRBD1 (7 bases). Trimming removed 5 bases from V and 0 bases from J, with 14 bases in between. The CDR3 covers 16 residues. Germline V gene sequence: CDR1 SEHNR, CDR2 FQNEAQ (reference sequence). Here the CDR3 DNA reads TGTGCCAGCAGCGGGGCGGGACAGTCAGCCAAAAACATTCAGTACTTC. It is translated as CASSGAGQSAKNIQYF.

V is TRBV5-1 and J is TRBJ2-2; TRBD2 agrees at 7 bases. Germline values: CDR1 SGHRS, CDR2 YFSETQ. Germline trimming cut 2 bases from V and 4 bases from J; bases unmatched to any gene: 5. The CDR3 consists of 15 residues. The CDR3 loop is CASSFGGGPTGELFF. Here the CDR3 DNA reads TGCGCCAGCAGCTTCGGCGGGGGACCCACCGGGGAGCTGTTTTTT.

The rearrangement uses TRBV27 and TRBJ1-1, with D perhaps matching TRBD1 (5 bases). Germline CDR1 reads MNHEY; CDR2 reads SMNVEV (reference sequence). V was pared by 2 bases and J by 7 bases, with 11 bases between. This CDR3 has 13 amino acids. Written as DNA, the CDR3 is TGTGCCAGCAGTTTACAGGGCCACTTTGAAGCTTTCTTT. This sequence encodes CASSLQGHFEAFF.

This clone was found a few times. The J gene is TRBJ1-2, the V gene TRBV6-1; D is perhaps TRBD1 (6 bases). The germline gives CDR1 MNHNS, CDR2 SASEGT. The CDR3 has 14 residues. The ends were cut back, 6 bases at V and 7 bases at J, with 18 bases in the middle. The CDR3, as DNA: TGTGCCAGCAGAGGGGACATTTTGTTCGGTGGCTACACCTTC. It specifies CASRGDILFGGYTF.

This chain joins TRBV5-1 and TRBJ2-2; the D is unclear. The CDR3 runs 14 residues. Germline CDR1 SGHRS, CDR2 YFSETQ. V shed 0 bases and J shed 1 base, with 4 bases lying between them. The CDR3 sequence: CASSLDRNTGELFF. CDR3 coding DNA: TGCGCCAGCAGCTTGGACAGGAACACCGGGGAGCTGTTTTTT.

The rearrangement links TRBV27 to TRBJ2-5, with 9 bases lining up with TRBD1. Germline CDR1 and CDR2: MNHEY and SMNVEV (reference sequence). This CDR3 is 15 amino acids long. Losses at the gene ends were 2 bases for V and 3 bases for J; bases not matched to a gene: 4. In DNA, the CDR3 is TGTGCCAGCAGTTTAATCGGGACAGGGAAAGAGACCCAGTACTTC. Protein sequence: CASSLIGTGKETQYF.

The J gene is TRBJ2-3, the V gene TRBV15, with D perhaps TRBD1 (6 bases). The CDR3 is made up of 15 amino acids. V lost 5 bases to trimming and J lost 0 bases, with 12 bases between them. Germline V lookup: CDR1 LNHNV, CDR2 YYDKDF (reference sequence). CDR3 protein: CATSGRQGSTDTQYF. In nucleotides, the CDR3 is TGTGCCACCAGCGGACGTCAGGGGAGCACAGATACGCAGTATTTT. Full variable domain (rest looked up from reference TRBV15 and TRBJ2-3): DAMVIQNPRYQVTQFGKPVTLSCSQTLNHNVMYWYQQKSSQAPKLLFHYYDKDFNNEADTPDNFQSRRPNTSFCFLDIRSPGLGDTAMYLCATSGRQGSTDTQYFGPGTRLTVL.